This T cell receptor (beta chain) was recovered during a study of T cells in Graves' hyperthyroidism and ophthalmopathy. Amplification yielded TCR beta CDR3 regions, with RNA transcripts as the source. TCR CDR3 regions were first amplified by RT-PCR with HTBI primers. Using its own MiXCR run on the multiplex PCR reads, TCRdb lists one record per CDR3 protein. The sample holds roughly 500,000 distinct CDR3 sequences; 40% to 50% are singletons and the top ten take roughly 45%. This clonotype was recorded at least ten times. Sequenced input: peripheral blood or thyroid tissue (not recorded which). The receptor was derived from an adult woman with Graves' disease, either hyperthyroidism or ophthalmopathy (not recorded which).

CDR3 loop: CAISEEGKNYGYTF. The CDR3 DNA sequence: TGTGCCATCAGTGAGGAGGGGAAAAACTATGGCTACACCTTC. The chain recombines TRBV10-3 with TRBJ1-2, with D maybe TRBD1 (5 bases). Germline CDR1 ENHRY, CDR2 SYGVKD. V was clipped by 2 bases and J by 2 bases, with 9 bases between them. The CDR3 contains 14 residues.